Below are 7 T cell receptor beta chains sequenced from a single sample in a study of T cells in Graves' hyperthyroidism and ophthalmopathy. Amplification yielded TCR beta CDR3 regions, with RNA transcripts as the source. HTBI primers were used for first-round RT-PCR of the TCR CDR3. One entry per CDR3 protein, called by TCRdb with MiXCR from the multiplex PCR reads. The sample has about 320,000 distinct CDR3 sequences, approximately 17% seen once. Sequencing was carried out using blood. The receptors derive from a man between 25 and 39 years old with Graves' hyperthyroidism.

This clonotype came up a few times. The chain combines TRBV5-1 with TRBJ2-7; 8 nucleotides align to TRBD2. The V segment lost 1 base and the J segment 3 bases; nucleotides outside the gene matches: 15. The CDR3 length is 18 residues. Germline V gene sequence: CDR1 SGHRS, CDR2 YFSETQ. The CDR3 is CASSLRPSGRPLGYEQYF. The CDR3 region has the DNA TGCGCCAGCAGCTTGCGTCCTAGCGGGCGACCCCTCGGCTACGAGCAGTACTTC.

In its sample, this clonotype was seen many times. The J gene is TRBJ1-1, the V gene TRBV18; no clear D gene. Germline values: CDR1 KGHSH, CDR2 LQKENI. The V and J ends lost 6 bases and 1 base respectively, with 12 bases between them. The CDR3 loop spans 14 amino acids. CDR3 bases: TGTGCCAGCTCTCCCAGAGAAACGAACACTGAAGCTTTCTTT. Its translation is CASSPRETNTEAFF. Supplemented by reference TRBV18 and TRBJ1-1, the full variable domain reads NAGVMQNPRHLVRRRGQEARLRCSPMKGHSHVYWYRQLPEEGLKFMVYLQKENIIDESGMPKERFSAEFPKEGPSILRIQQVVRGDSAAYFCASSPRETNTEAFFGQGTRLTVV.

A note on this clonotype: Just one base apart from a much larger clone, this may be a read error. V gene TRBV27 combines with J gene TRBJ2-1; D may be TRBD2 (5 bases). CDR1 and CDR2 from the germline V gene are MNHEY and SMNVEV (reference sequence). This CDR3 comprises 12 residues. V lost 1 base and J 8 bases, leaving 6 bases between the germline ends. This CDR3 is CASSLFGDEQFF. DNA of the CDR3: TGTGCCAGCAGTTTATTCGGGGATGAGCAGTTCTTC.

This clonotype occurred many times. J is TRBJ2-7 and V is TRBV11-2; TRBD2 is a possible D gene (6 bases). The CDR3 contains 14 residues. Germline CDR1 and CDR2: SGHAT and FQNNGV. Trimming removed 3 bases at V and 4 bases at J, with 13 bases between. The CDR3 loop reads CASSLRDLSYEQYF. The CDR3 nucleotides are TGTGCCAGCAGCTTGAGGGACTTGAGTTACGAGCAGTACTTC.

In its sample, this clonotype was seen a few times. The chain joins TRBV6-1 to TRBJ1-6, with D perhaps matching TRBD1 (5 bases). The germline V and J ends were trimmed by 6 bases and 0 bases, with 15 bases remaining between them. The CDR3 spans 17 residues. CDR1 is MNHNS and CDR2 is SASEGT in the germline V gene. CDR3 nucleotide sequence: TGTGCCAGCAGGACACGGGACGTTGACTCCTATAATTCACCCCTCCACTTT. Translation gives CASRTRDVDSYNSPLHF.

This clonotype was observed a few times. The V and J genes are TRBV9 and TRBJ2-5; TRBD1 might be the D (6 bases). This CDR3 contains 15 residues. The germline V gene encodes CDR1 SGDLS and CDR2 YYNGEE. V was cut by 4 bases and J by 1 base, with 14 bases left in between. The CDR3 DNA sequence: TGTGCCAGCAGCCTAGAGGACAGTACCCAAGAGACCCAGTACTTC. This translates into CASSLEDSTQETQYF.

This clonotype was counted at least ten times. The chain uses TRBV9 and TRBJ2-3; 9 nucleotides align to TRBD2. CDR3 length equals 16 residues. Germline CDR1 is SGDLS and CDR2 is YYNGEE. Trimming at V came to 0 bases and at J to 2 bases, leaving 4 bases not matched to a gene. The CDR3 DNA reads TGTGCCAGCAGCGTAGGTAGCGGGAGATACACAGATACGCAGTATTTT. The encoded protein is CASSVGSGRYTDTQYF.